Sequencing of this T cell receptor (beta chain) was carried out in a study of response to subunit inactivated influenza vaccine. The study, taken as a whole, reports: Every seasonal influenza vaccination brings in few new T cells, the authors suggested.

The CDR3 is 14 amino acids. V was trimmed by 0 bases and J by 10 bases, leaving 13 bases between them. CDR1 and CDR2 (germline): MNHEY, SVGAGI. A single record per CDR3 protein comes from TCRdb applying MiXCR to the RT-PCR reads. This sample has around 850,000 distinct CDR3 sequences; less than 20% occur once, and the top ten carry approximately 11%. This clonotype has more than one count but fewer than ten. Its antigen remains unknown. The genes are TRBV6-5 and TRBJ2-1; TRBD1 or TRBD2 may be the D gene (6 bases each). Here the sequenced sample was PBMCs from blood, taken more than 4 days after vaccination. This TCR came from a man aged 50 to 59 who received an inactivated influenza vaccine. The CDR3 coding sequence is TGTGCCAGCAGTTACTCAAGGACCGGGGGCGAGCAGTTCTTC. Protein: CASSYSRTGGEQFF.